This T cell receptor beta chain was found in a study of blood T cell repertoires in COVID-19. The overall study: Sites in the United States, Italy and Spain provided acute and convalescent COVID-19 samples.

Methods used by the authors: The authors estimated nucleated cell counts from reference gene primer amplification. TCRdb's copy holds only in-frame clones and misses some; the assay was immunoSEQ multiplex PCR. V, J and clone size are those of that table, while D and trimming were read from the DNA. The sample yields about 240,000 clones, around 83% seen once. The CDR3 contains 16 residues. Germline V lookup: CDR1 SGHTA, CDR2 FQGTGA. V lost 5 bases and J 2 bases, leaving 16 bases between the germline ends. Sequenced input: peripheral blood. The sequence was collected from a woman older than 75 with acute or convalescent COVID-19. The chain links TRBV7-3 to TRBJ2-1, with D tentatively TRBD2 (6 bases). The CDR3 coding sequence is TGTGCCAGCAGCCCACTGGGGAGGCCACCCTACAATGAGCAGTTCTTC. Protein sequence: CASSPLGRPPYNEQFF. The full variable domain, in which reference TRBV7-3 and TRBJ2-1 provide the parts outside the CDR3, is GAGVSQTPSNKVTEKGKYVELRCDPISGHTALYWYRQSLGQGPEFLIYFQGTGAADDSGLPNDRFFAVRPEGSVSTLKIQRTERGDSAVYLCASSPLGRPPYNEQFFGPGTRLTVL.